These 8 T cell receptor beta chains share one sample of origin, sequenced in a study of CD8+ T cells in alopecia areata. After isolation, RNA underwent reverse transcription to generate cDNA as the sequencing template. The method was immunoSEQ multiplex PCR; TCRdb's version includes in-frame clones alone and lacks a portion of them. Seen here are about 160,000 clones, around 47% observed once, and the top ten hold less than 8%. The sequenced sample consisted of CD4+ T cells sorted from blood. The receptors derive from a human donor with alopecia areata.

Notes on this clone: The sample holds other DNA sequences that translate to the same CDR3. The rearrangement joins TRBV5-1 to TRBJ2-7; D is uncertain. From germline, CDR1 is SGHRS and CDR2 YFSETQ. The CDR3 spans 12 residues. V shed 0 bases and J shed 3 bases, with 4 bases lying between them. The CDR3 reads CASSLDVYEQYF. The CDR3 DNA follows: TGCGCCAGCAGCTTGGACGTCTACGAGCAGTACTTC.

The rearrangement joins TRBV30 to TRBJ2-7; no firm D call. Germline V lookup: CDR1 GTSNPN, CDR2 SVGIG (reference sequence). The CDR3 covers 12 residues. Trimming stripped 8 bases from V and 2 bases from J, with 13 bases between. The CDR3 nucleotides are TGTGCCGGCCGGAGTGATCCCTACGAGCAGTACTTC. Encoded protein: CAGRSDPYEQYF.

The sample holds a few counts of this clone. The genes are TRBV6-1 and TRBJ2-3; D ambiguous. The V end was cut by 6 bases, the J end by 2 bases, with 9 bases between. CDR1 and CDR2 from the germline V gene are MNHNS and SASEGT. This CDR3 comprises 13 residues. Here the CDR3 reads CASSPVLTDTQYF. CDR3 coding DNA: TGTGCCAGCAGCCCGGTCCTCACAGATACGCAGTATTTT.

The chain recombines TRBV27 with TRBJ2-7; perhaps TRBD1 as D (6 bases). The CDR3 has 14 amino acids. Trimming shortened V by 4 bases and J by 1 base, and 11 bases separated the two germline ends. The germline CDR1 and CDR2 sequences are MNHEY and SMNVEV (reference sequence). DNA for the CDR3: TGTGCCAGCAGTTACAGGGACCGGTCCTACGAGCAGTACTTC. This sequence encodes CASSYRDRSYEQYF.

This clone was seen a few times. The genes are TRBV28 and TRBJ2-3, with 10 bases aligning to TRBD2. The CDR3 runs to 13 residues. Germline CDR1 and CDR2: MDHEN and SYDVKM. J was trimmed by 5 bases and V by 6 bases; bases with no gene match: 2. The CDR3 is CASSRLAGDTQYF. CDR3 nucleotide sequence: TGTGCCAGCAGCCGACTAGCGGGAGATACGCAGTATTTT.

Only a few counts were recorded for this clone. The chain employs TRBV5-1 and TRBJ2-7; 7 positions match TRBD2. Losses at the gene ends were 4 bases for V and 7 bases for J; bases not matched to a gene: 26. This CDR3 is built from 19 residues. Germline V gives CDR1 SGHRS, CDR2 YFSETQ. The CDR3 is CASSPTGRESPLVPREQYF. The CDR3 DNA reads as TGCGCCAGCAGCCCGACCGGGCGGGAGAGTCCTCTGGTCCCTAGGGAGCAGTACTTC.

The chain recombines TRBV7-3 with TRBJ2-2; no definite D call. The CDR3 is 12 amino acids. Germline V gene lookup returns CDR1 SGHTA and CDR2 FQGTGA. Trimming took off 5 bases at V and 5 bases at J, with 6 bases between the two ends. The CDR3 here is CASSQRTGELFF. Here the CDR3 DNA reads TGTGCCAGCAGCCAACGTACCGGGGAGCTGTTTTTT. Complete variable domain (other parts from reference TRBV7-3 and TRBJ2-2): GAGVSQTPSNKVTEKGKYVELRCDPISGHTALYWYRQSLGQGPEFLIYFQGTGAADDSGLPNDRFFAVRPEGSVSTLKIQRTERGDSAVYLCASSQRTGELFFGEGSRLTVL.

CDR3 sequence reads: CASSQTNTYEQYF. DNA of the CDR3: TGCGCCAGCAGCCAAACAAATACCTACGAGCAGTACTTC. The chain uses TRBV5-1 and TRBJ2-7, with D unclear. V was shortened by 4 bases and J by 2 bases, with 10 bases between the two germline ends. CDR1 is SGHRS, CDR2 YFSETQ, per germline. CDR3 size: 13 residues.